The 10 T cell receptor beta chains in this list originate from one sample, sequenced in a study of siplizumab effects on memory and regulatory T cells. Profiled with immunoSEQ multiplex PCR; TCRdb holds only in-frame clones, not every one. This table has approximately 100,000 clones, under 95% appearing once. The sequencing sample was made of Tregs sorted from blood. Source of these receptors: a human donor in good health.

The chain links TRBV20-1 to TRBJ2-1; D is ambiguous. The V end was cut by 3 bases, the J end by 4 bases, with 4 bases between. The CDR3 contains 11 residues. The germline CDR1 and CDR2 sequences are DFQATT and SNEGSKA (reference sequence). CDR3 residues: CSARRYNEQFF. CDR3 DNA: TGCAGTGCTAGGAGGTACAATGAGCAGTTCTTC.

The V and J genes are TRBV6-5 and TRBJ1-1, with D possibly TRBD1 on 5 matching bases. Looked up from germline, CDR1 is MNHEY and CDR2 is SVGAGI. V lost 0 bases, J lost 10 bases, and 15 bases lay in between. The CDR3 extends over 14 amino acids. The CDR3 loop is CASSYSDLPGRAFF. In DNA, the CDR3 is TGTGCCAGCAGTTACTCGGACCTTCCGGGGCGAGCTTTCTTT.

The chain uses TRBV5-1 and TRBJ2-1; TRBD2 matches at 8 bases. Germline values: CDR1 SGHRS, CDR2 YFSETQ. V was clipped by 5 bases and J by 3 bases; unmatched bases: 10. The CDR3 is made up of 16 amino acids. CDR3 nucleotide sequence: TGCGCCAGCAGTTTCTACAGCGGGAGTCTCTACAATGAGCAGTTCTTC. It yields the protein CASSFYSGSLYNEQFF.

The rearrangement uses TRBV4-1 and TRBJ2-3; 13 nucleotides line up with TRBD2. V lost 3 bases and J lost 1; bases outside the gene matches: 4. This CDR3 is built from 17 residues. Looked up from germline, CDR1 is MGHRA and CDR2 is YSYEKL. The CDR3 DNA reads as TGCGCCAGCAGCCAGCAGGGGACTAGCGGGGGCACAGATACGCAGTATTTT. Translated: CASSQQGTSGGTDTQYF.

The CDR3 nucleotides are TGTGCCAGCAGTCCCGGGACAGGGGTCACCTACGAGCAGTACTTC. It specifies CASSPGTGVTYEQYF. This chain connects TRBV14 to TRBJ2-7; 10 bases map to TRBD1. Germline-derived CDR1 and CDR2 are SGHDN and FVKESK. The ends lost 6 bases at V and 2 bases at J; junction bases unmatched: 7. This CDR3 is built from 15 residues.

The rearrangement uses TRBV10-2 and TRBJ2-2; weak D call: TRBD1 (5 bases). The CDR3 length is 15 residues. CDR1 WSHSY and CDR2 SAAADI come from the germline V gene. Trimming took 0 bases from V and 7 from J, leaving 12 bases between them. In DNA form, the CDR3 reads TGCGCCAGCAGTGAGTCGAGTATGGGGCTCGGGGAGCTGTTTTTT. Its protein is CASSESSMGLGELFF.

The CDR3 DNA follows: TGTGCCAGCAGTGAATCTGCAGGGGAGGGACAAGAGACCCAGTACTTC. This codes for CASSESAGEGQETQYF. The V and J genes are TRBV25-1 and TRBJ2-5, with a weak D call TRBD2 (7 bases). The CDR3 is 16 residues long. The germline gives CDR1 MGHDK, CDR2 SYGVNS. Trimming took 1 base from V and 2 from J, leaving 14 bases between them.

This chain uses TRBV28 with TRBJ2-7, with 9 bases identical to TRBD1. From germline, CDR1 is MDHEN and CDR2 SYDVKM. The CDR3 spans 14 residues. The trim removed 7 bases at V and 0 bases at J, leaving 4 bases unmatched. CDR3: CASTPTGGSYEQYF. CDR3 DNA: TGTGCCAGCACCCCGACAGGGGGCTCCTACGAGCAGTACTTC.

This clone was seen once. This chain connects TRBV30 to TRBJ1-1, with D uncertain. Trimming shortened V by 3 bases and J by 7 bases, and 9 bases separated the two germline ends. CDR1 is GTSNPN, CDR2 SVGIG, per germline (reference sequence). This CDR3 contains 11 residues. CDR3 sequence (DNA): TGTGCCTGGAGCCATATAGGTGAAGCTTTCTTT. The encoded protein is CAWSHIGEAFF.

This chain joins TRBV19 and TRBJ2-3; no clear D. The V end was cut by 6 bases, the J end by 0 bases, with 10 bases between. The CDR3 length is 14 residues. Germline-derived CDR1 and CDR2 are LNHDA and SQIVND (reference sequence). The CDR3 loop reads CASSQEFSTDTQYF. In DNA form, the CDR3 reads TGTGCCAGTAGCCAGGAATTTAGCACAGATACGCAGTATTTT.